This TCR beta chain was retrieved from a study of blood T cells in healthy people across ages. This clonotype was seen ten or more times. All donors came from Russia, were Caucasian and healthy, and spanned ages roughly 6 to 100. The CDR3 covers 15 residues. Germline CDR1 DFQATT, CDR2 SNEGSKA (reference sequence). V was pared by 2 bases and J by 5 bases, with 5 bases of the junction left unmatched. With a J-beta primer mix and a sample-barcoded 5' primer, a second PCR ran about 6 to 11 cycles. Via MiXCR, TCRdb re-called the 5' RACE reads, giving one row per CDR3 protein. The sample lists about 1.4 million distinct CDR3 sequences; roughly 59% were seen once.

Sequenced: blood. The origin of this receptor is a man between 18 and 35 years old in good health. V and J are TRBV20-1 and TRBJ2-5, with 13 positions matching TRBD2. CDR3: CSARLGLAGVETQYF. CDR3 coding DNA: TGCAGTGCTAGACTCGGACTAGCGGGAGTTGAGACCCAGTACTTC.